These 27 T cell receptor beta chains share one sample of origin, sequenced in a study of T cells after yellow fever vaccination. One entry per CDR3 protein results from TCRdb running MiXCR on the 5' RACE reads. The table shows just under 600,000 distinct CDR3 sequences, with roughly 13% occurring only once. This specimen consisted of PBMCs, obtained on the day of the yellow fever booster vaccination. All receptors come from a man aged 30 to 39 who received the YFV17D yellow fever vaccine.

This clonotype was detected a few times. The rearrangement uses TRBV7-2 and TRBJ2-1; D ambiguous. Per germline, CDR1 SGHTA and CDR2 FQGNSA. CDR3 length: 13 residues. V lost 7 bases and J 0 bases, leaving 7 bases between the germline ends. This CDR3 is CASTSYSYNEQFF. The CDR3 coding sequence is TGTGCCAGCACCTCTTACTCCTACAATGAGCAGTTCTTC. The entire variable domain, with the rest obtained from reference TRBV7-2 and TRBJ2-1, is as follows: GAGVSQSPSNKVTEKGKDVELRCDPISGHTALYWYRQSLGQGLEFLIYFQGNSAPDKSGLPSDRFSAERTGGSVSTLTIQRTQQEDSAVYLCASTSYSYNEQFFGPGTRLTVL.

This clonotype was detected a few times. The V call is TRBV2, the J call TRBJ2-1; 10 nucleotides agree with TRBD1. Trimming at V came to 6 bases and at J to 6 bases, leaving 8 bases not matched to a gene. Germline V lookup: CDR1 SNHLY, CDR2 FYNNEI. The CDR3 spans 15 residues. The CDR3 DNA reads TGTGCCAGCAGGGATGACAGGGGGCGACTCAATGAGCAGTTCTTC. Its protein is CASRDDRGRLNEQFF.

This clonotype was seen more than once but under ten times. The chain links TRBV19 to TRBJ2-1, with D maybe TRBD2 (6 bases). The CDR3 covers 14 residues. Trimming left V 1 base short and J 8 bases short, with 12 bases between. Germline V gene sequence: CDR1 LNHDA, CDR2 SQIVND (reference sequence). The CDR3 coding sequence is TGTGCCAGTAGTATAGGTCTCCTAGCGCATGAGCAGTTCTTC. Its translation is CASSIGLLAHEQFF.

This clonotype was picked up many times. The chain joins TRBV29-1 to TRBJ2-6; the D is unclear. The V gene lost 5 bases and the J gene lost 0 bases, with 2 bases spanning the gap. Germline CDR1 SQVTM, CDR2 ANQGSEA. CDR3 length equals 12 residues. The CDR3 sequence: CSVSSGANVLTF. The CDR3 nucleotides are TGCAGCGTTTCCTCTGGGGCCAACGTCCTGACTTTC.

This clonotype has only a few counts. CDR3 coding DNA: TGTGCCAGCAGCCCGAGGAGGGGAGCCTACGAGCAGTACTTC. It translates to CASSPRRGAYEQYF. The V call is TRBV7-2, the J call TRBJ2-7, with D tentatively TRBD2 (6 bases). CDR3 length: 14 residues. CDR1 is SGHTA, CDR2 FQGNSA, per germline. Trimming shortened V by 5 bases and J by 2 bases, and 13 bases separated the two germline ends.

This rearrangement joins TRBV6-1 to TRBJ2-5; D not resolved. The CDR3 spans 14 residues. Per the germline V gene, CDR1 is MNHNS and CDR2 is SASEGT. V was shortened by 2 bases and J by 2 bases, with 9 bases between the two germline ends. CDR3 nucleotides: TGTGCCAGCAGTGAATTAAGGATGCAAGAGACCCAGTACTTC. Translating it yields CASSELRMQETQYF.

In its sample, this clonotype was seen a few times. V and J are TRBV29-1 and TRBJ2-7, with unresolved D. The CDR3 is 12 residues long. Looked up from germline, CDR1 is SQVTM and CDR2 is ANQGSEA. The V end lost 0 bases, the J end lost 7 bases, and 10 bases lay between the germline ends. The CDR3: CSVEDPGREQYF. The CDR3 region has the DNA TGCAGCGTTGAAGATCCGGGTCGGGAGCAGTACTTC.

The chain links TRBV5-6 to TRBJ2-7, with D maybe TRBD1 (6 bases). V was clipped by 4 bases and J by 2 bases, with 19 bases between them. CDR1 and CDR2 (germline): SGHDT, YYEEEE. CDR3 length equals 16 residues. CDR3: CASSPDGGGYAYEQYF. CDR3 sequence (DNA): TGTGCCAGCAGCCCAGATGGGGGCGGATACGCCTACGAGCAGTACTTC.

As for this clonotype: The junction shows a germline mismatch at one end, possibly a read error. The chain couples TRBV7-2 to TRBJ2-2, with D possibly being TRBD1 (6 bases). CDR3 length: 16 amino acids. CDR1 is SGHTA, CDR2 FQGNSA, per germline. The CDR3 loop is CASSLEGQLNTGELSF. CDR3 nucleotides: TGTGCCAGCAGCTTGGAAGGACAGTTGAACACCGGGGAGCTGTCTTTT. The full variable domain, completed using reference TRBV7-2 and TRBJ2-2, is GAGVSQSPSNKVTEKGKDVELRCDPISGHTALYWYRQSLGQGLEFLIYFQGNSAPDKSGLPSDRFSAERTGGSVSTLTIQRTQQEDSAVYLCASSLEGQLNTGELSFGEGSRLTVL.

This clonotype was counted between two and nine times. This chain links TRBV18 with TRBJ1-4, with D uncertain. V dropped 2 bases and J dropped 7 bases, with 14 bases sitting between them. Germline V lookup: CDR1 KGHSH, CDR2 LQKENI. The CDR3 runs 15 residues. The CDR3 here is CASSPGVVEAEKLFF. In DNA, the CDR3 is TGTGCCAGCTCACCAGGGGTGGTGGAGGCTGAAAAACTGTTTTTT. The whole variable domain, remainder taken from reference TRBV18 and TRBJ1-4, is NAGVMQNPRHLVRRRGQEARLRCSPMKGHSHVYWYRQLPEEGLKFMVYLQKENIIDESGMPKERFSAEFPKEGPSILRIQQVVRGDSAAYFCASSPGVVEAEKLFFGSGTQLSVL.

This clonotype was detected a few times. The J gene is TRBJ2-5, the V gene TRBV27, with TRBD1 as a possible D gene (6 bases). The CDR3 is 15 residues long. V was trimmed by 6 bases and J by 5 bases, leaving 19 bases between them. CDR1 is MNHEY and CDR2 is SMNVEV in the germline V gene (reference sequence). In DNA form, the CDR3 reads TGTGCCAGCAGGGGATCAACAGGGCGGGTTGAGACCCAGTACTTC. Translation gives CASRGSTGRVETQYF.

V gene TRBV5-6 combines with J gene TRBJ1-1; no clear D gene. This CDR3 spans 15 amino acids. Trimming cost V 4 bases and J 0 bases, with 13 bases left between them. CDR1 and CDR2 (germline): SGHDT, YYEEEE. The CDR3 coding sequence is TGTGCCAGCAGCGCCCTGGAGTACCTGAACACTGAAGCTTTCTTT. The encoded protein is CASSALEYLNTEAFF.

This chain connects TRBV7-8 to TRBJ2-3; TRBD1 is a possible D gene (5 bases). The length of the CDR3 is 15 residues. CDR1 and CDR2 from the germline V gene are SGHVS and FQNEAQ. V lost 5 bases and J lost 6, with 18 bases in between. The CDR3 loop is CASSLRAPPGDTQYF. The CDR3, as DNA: TGTGCCAGCAGCCTCCGGGCCCCCCCAGGGGATACGCAGTATTTT.

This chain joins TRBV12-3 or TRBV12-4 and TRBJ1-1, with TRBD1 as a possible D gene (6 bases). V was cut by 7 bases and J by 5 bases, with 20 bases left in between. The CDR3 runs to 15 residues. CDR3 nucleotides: TGTGCCAGCACCCCCTCGGCGGCAGGGGATACTGAAGCTTTCTTT. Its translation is CASTPSAAGDTEAFF.

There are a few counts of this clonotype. In DNA form, the CDR3 reads TGTGCCAGCAGCCCTACGGCGGGACTGGACAATGAGCAGTTCTTC. This sequence encodes CASSPTAGLDNEQFF. The V and J genes are TRBV5-5 and TRBJ2-1, with D tentatively TRBD2 (6 bases). Looked up from germline, CDR1 is SGHKS and CDR2 is YYEKEE (reference sequence). V shed 4 bases and J shed 5 bases, with 16 bases lying between them. This CDR3 has 15 residues.

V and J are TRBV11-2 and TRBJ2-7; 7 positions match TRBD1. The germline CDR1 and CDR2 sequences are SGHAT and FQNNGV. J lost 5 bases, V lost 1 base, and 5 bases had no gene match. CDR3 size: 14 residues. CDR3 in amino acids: CASSLARTGDEQYF. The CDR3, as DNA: TGTGCCAGCAGCTTAGCAAGAACAGGGGACGAGCAGTACTTC. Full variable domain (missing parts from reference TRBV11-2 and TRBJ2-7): EAGVAQSPRYKIIEKRQSVAFWCNPISGHATLYWYQQILGQGPKLLIQFQNNGVVDDSQLPKDRFSAERLKGVDSTLKIQPAKLEDSAVYLCASSLARTGDEQYFGPGTRLTVT.

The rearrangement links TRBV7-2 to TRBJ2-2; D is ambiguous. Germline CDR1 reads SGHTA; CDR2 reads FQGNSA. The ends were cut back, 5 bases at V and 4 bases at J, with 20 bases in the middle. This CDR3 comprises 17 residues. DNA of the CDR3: TGTGCCAGCAGCCCAGGCCGTGGCGACGGCTTCACCGGGGAGCTGTTTTTT. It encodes CASSPGRGDGFTGELFF.

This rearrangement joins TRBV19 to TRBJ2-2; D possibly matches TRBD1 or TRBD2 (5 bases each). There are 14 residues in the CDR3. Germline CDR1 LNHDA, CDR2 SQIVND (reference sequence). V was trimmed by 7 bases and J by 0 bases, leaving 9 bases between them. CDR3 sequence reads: CASNEGSNTGELFF. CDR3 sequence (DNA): TGTGCCAGTAATGAGGGGTCGAACACCGGGGAGCTGTTTTTT.

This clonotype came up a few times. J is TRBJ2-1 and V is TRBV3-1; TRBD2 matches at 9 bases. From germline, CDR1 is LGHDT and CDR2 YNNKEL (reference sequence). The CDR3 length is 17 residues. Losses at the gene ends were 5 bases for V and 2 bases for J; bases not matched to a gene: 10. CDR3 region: CASSLTPASGTYNEQFF. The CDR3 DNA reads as TGTGCCAGCAGCTTAACCCCGGCTAGCGGGACCTACAATGAGCAGTTCTTC.

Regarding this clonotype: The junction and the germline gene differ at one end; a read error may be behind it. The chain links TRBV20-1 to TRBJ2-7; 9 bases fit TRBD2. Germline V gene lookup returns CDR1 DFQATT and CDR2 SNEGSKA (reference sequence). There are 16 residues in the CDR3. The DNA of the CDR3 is TGCTGTGCTAGAGATACGGGTTTAGCGGGAGCCGGCGAGCAGTACTTC. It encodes CCARDTGLAGAGEQYF.

DNA for the CDR3: TGTGCCAGCAGCCTGCGGCGGGACGGATTCTATGGCTACACCTTC. It is translated as CASSLRRDGFYGYTF. The J gene is TRBJ1-2, the V gene TRBV7-2; D is possibly TRBD1 (5 bases). Germline V gene lookup returns CDR1 SGHTA and CDR2 FQGNSA. Trimming took 5 bases from V and 4 from J, leaving 17 bases between them. The CDR3 is 15 amino acids. Full variable domain (outside the CDR3, taken from reference TRBV7-2 and TRBJ1-2): GAGVSQSPSNKVTEKGKDVELRCDPISGHTALYWYRQSLGQGLEFLIYFQGNSAPDKSGLPSDRFSAERTGGSVSTLTIQRTQQEDSAVYLCASSLRRDGFYGYTFGSGTRLTVV.

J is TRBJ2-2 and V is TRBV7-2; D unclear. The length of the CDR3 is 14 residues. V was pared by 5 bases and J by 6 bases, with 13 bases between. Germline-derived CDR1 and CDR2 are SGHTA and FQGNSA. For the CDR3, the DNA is TGTGCCAGCAGCGGGTCCCGTTTCGCCGGGGAGCTGTTTTTT. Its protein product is CASSGSRFAGELFF.

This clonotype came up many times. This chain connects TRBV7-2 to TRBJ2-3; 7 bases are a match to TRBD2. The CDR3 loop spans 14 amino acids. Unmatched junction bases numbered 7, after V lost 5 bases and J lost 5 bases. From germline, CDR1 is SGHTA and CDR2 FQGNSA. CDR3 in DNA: TGTGCCAGCAGCCTCCGGTCGGGAGGAGATACGCAGTATTTT. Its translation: CASSLRSGGDTQYF.

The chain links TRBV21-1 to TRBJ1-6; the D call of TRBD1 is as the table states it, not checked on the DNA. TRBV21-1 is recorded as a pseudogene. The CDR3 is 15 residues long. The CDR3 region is CASSKDDCRGSPLHF. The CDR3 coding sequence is TGTGCCAGCAGCAAAGATGACTGCAGGGGTTCACCCCTCCACTTT.

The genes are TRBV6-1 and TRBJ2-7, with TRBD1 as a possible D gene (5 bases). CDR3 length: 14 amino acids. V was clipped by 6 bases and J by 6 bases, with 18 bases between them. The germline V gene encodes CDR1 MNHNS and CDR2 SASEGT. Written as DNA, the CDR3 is TGTGCCAGCAGGTCGGACACCGGGCGTTCCGAGCAGTACTTC. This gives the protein CASRSDTGRSEQYF.

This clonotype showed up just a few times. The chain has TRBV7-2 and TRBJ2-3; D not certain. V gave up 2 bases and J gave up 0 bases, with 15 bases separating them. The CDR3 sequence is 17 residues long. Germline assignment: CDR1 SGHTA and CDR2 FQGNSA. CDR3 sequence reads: CASSLNFRLFSTDTQYF. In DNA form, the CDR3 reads TGTGCCAGCAGCTTAAATTTTCGGCTTTTCAGCACAGATACGCAGTATTTT.

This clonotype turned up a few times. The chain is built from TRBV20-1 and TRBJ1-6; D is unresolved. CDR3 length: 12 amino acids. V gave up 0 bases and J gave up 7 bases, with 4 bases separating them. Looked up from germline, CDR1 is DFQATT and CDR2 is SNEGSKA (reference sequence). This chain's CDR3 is CSARDVNSPLHF. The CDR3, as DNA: TGCAGTGCTAGAGATGTGAATTCACCCCTCCACTTT.